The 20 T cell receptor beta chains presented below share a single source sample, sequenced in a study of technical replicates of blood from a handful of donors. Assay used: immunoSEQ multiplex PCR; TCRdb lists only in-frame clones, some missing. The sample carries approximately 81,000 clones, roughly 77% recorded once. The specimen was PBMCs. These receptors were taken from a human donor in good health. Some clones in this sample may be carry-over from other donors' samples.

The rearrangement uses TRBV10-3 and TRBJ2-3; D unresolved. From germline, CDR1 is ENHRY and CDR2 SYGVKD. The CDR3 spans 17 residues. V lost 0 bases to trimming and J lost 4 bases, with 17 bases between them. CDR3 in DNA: TGTGCCATCAGTGAGTCGGCGCTAGTAAGTGGTCCAGATACGCAGTATTTT. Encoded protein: CAISESALVSGPDTQYF.

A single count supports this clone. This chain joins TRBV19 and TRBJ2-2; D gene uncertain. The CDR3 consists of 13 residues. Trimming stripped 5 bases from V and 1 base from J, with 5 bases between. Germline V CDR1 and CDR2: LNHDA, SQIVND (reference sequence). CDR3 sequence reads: CASSFRNTGELFF. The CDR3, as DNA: TGTGCCAGTAGTTTTCGGAACACCGGGGAGCTGTTTTTT.

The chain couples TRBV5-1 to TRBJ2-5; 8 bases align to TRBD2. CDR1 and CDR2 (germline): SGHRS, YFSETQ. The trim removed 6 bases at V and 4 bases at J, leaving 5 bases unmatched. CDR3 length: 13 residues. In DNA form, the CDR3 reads TGCGCCAGCAATTCCGGGGGGGCAGAGACCCAGTACTTC. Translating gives CASNSGGAETQYF.

The DNA of the CDR3 is TGCGCCAGCAGCCCCCGGATATCAGGGGCTAACTATGGCTACACCTTC. Translation: CASSPRISGANYGYTF. The chain has TRBV4-3 and TRBJ1-2, with D perhaps TRBD1 (6 bases). Trimming pared 4 bases from V and 0 bases from J, leaving 15 bases between. Germline V gene data show CDR1 as LGHNA and CDR2 as YSLEER. The CDR3 has 16 amino acids.

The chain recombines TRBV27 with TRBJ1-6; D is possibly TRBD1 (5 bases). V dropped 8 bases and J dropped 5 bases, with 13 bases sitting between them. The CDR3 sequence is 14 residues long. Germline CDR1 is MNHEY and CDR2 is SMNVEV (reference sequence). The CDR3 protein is CASARGRDNSPLHF. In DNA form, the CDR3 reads TGTGCCAGCGCTCGGGGGAGGGATAATTCACCCCTCCACTTT.

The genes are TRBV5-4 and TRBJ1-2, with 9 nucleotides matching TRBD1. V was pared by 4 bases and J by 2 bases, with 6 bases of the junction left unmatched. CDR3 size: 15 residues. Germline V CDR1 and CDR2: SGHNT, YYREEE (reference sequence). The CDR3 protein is CASSPAGTGNYGYTF. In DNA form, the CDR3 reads TGTGCCAGCAGCCCAGCCGGGACAGGGAACTATGGCTACACCTTC. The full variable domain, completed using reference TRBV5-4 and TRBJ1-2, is ETGVTQSPTHLIKTRGQQVTLRCSSQSGHNTVSWYQQALGQGPQFIFQYYREEENGRGNFPPRFSGLQFPNYSSELNVNALELDDSALYLCASSPAGTGNYGYTFGSGTRLTVV.

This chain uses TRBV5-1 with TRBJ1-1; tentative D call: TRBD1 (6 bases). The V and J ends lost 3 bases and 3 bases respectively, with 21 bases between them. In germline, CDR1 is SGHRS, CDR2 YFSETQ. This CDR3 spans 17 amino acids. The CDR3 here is CASSSGGTLGRDTEAFF. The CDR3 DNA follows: TGCGCCAGCAGCTCGGGGGGGACACTAGGACGGGACACTGAAGCTTTCTTT.

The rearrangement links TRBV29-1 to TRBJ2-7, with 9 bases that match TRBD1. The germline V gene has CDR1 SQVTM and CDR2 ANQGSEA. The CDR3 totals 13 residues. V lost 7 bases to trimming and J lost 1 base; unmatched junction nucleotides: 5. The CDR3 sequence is CSGQTGGSYEQYF. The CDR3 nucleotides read TGCAGCGGCCAGACAGGGGGTTCCTACGAGCAGTACTTC.

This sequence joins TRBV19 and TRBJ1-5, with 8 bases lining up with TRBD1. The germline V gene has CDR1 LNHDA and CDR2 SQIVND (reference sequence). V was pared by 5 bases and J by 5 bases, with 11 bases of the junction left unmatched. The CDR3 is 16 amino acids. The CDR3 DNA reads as TGTGCCAGTAGTGCTCTAGACAGGGGAAGGGATCAGCCCCAGCATTTT. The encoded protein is CASSALDRGRDQPQHF.

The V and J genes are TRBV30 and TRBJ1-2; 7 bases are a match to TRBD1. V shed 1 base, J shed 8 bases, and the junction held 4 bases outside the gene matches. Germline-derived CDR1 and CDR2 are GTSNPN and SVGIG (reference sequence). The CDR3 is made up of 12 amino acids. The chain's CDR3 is CAWSGTGEGYTF. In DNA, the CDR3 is TGTGCCTGGAGTGGTACAGGGGAGGGCTACACCTTC.

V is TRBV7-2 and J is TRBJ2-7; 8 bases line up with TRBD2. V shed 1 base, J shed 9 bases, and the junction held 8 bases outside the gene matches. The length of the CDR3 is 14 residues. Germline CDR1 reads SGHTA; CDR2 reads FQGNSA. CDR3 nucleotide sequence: TGTGCCAGCAGCTTAGTCGGGAGGGGAGGCGGGCAGTACTTC. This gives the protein CASSLVGRGGGQYF.

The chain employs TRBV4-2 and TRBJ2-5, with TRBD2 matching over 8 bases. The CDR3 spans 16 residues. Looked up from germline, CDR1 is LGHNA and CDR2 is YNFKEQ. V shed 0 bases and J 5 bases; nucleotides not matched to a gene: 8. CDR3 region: CASSQDGTRKDETQYF. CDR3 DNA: TGTGCCAGCAGCCAAGATGGGACTAGAAAGGATGAGACCCAGTACTTC.

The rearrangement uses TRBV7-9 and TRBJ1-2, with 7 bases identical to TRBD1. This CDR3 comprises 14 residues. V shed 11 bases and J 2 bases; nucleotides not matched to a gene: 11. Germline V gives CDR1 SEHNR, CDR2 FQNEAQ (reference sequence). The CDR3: CAGEGGTENYGYTF. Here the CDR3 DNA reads TGTGCCGGGGAAGGTGGGACAGAGAACTATGGCTACACCTTC.

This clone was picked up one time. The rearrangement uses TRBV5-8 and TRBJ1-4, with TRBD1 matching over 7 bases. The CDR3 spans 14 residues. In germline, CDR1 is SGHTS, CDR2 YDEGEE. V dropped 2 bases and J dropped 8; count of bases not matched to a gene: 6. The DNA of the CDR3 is TGTGCCAGCAGCTTTGGCCAGGGGGTCGAAAAACTGTTTTTT. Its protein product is CASSFGQGVEKLFF. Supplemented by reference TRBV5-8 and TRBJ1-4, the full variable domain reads EAGVTQSPTHLIKTRGQQATLRCSPISGHTSVYWYQQALGLGLQFLLWYDEGEERNRGNFPPRFSGRQFPNYSSELNVNALELEDSALYLCASSFGQGVEKLFFGSGTQLSVL.

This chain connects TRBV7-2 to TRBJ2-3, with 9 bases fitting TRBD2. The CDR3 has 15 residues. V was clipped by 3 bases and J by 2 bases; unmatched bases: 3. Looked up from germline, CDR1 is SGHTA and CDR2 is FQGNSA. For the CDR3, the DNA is TGTGCCAGCAGCTTGAGCGGGGGGAACACAGATACGCAGTATTTT. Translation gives CASSLSGGNTDTQYF.

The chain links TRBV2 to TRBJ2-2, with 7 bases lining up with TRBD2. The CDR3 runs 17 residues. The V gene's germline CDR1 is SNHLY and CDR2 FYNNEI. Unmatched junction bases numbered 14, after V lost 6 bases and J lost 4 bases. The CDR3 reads CASRRTSEPTGTGELFF. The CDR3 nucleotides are TGTGCCAGCAGACGCACTAGCGAACCTACGGGCACCGGGGAGCTGTTTTTT.

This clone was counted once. The CDR3 is CASSLGGPGTADTQYF. For the CDR3, the DNA is TGTGCCAGCAGCTTGGGGGGTCCGGGGACAGCAGATACGCAGTATTTT. J is TRBJ2-3 and V is TRBV5-6; 7 bases are a match to TRBD1. Losses at the gene ends were 0 bases for V and 4 bases for J; bases not matched to a gene: 8. Germline loops: CDR1 SGHDT, CDR2 YYEEEE. The CDR3 runs 16 residues.

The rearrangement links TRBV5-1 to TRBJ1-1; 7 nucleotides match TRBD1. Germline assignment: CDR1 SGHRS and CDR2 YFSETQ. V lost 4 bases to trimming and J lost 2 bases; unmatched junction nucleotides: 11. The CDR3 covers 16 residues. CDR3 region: CASSAQSRTGNTEAFF. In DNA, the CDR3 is TGCGCCAGCAGCGCTCAGTCGCGGACAGGAAACACTGAAGCTTTCTTT.

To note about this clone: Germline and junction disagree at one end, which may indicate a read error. CDR3 DNA: TGTGCCAGCCGTTTAACGTCGACAGGTCAGAATCAGCCCCAGCATTTT. This encodes CASRLTSTGQNQPQHF. The chain links TRBV27 to TRBJ1-5; TRBD1 is a possible D gene (6 bases). The CDR3 covers 16 residues. Germline V CDR1 and CDR2: MNHEY, SMNVEV (reference sequence).

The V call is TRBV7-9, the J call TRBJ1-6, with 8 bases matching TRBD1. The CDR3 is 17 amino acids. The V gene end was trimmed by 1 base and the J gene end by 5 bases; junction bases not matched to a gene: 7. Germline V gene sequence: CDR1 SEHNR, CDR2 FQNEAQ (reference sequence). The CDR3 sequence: CASSLEGRQGNNSPLHF. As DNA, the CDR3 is TGTGCCAGCAGCTTAGAGGGGAGACAGGGGAATAATTCACCCCTCCACTTT.